The sequence of this T cell receptor (beta chain) was determined in a study of blood T cell repertoires in COVID-19. Study overall: T cells, B-cell-depleted T cells, or PBMCs provided the cDNA or gDNA that served as material.

Source study methods: Amplification from reference gene primers served as the basis for estimated nucleated cell counts. Only in-frame clones appear in the TCRdb table, and some are missing; sequencing was by immunoSEQ multiplex PCR. V and J calls and clone size are as listed in that table; D and trimming were resolved from the DNA. Here the sample spans approximately 69,000 clones, 75% to 85% being singletons. Germline loops: CDR1 SGHNT, CDR2 YYREEE (reference sequence). Germline trimming cut 3 bases from V and 3 bases from J; bases unmatched to any gene: 4. This CDR3 spans 14 amino acids. Sequenced: peripheral blood. This receptor was obtained from a woman between 70 and 85 years old with acute or convalescent COVID-19. The rearrangement uses TRBV5-4 and TRBJ1-2, with 8 nucleotides matching TRBD1. The CDR3 region is CASSSGQGDYGYTF. The DNA of the CDR3 is TGTGCCAGCAGCTCCGGACAGGGCGACTATGGCTACACCTTC.